Each of the 12 T cell receptor beta chains below was sequenced from the same sample in a study of blood T cell repertoires in COVID-19. The data were produced by immunoSEQ multiplex PCR, yet TCRdb's version contains in-frame clones alone and is incomplete. The sample consists of about 150,000 clones, about 80% of them appearing once. The source material was PBMCs or T cells enriched from blood (not recorded which). The receptors derive from a man in his forties or fifties who had recovered from COVID-19.

V usage is TRBV7-9 and J usage is TRBJ1-6, with a tentative D call TRBD1 (5 bases). The CDR3 totals 15 residues. The germline V gene encodes CDR1 SEHNR and CDR2 FQNEAQ (reference sequence). Trimming took off 3 bases at V and 5 bases at J, with 11 bases between the two ends. The CDR3 region is CASSFRPGDNSPLHF. CDR3 DNA: TGTGCCAGCAGCTTCAGACCGGGGGATAATTCACCCCTCCACTTT. Combining the CDR3 with reference TRBV7-9 and TRBJ1-6 gives the whole variable domain DTGVSQNPRHKITKRGQNVTFRCDPISEHNRLYWYRQTLGQGPEFLTYFQNEAQLEKSRLLSDRFSAERPKGSFSTLEIQRTEQGDSAMYLCASSFRPGDNSPLHFGNGTRLTVT.

J is TRBJ1-5 and V is TRBV6-5; D possibly corresponds to TRBD1 (5 bases). This CDR3 spans 15 amino acids. Germline V CDR1 and CDR2: MNHEY, SVGAGI. Trimming left V 6 bases short and J 1 base short, with 13 bases between. The CDR3 coding sequence is TGTGCCAGCAGACCAGGGTTGGGCAGCAATCAGCCCCAGCATTTT. This gives the protein CASRPGLGSNQPQHF.

This clone was observed a single time. This sequence joins TRBV5-1 and TRBJ1-4, with 7 bases lining up with TRBD1. This CDR3 comprises 14 residues. The germline V gene has CDR1 SGHRS and CDR2 YFSETQ. Trimming took 5 bases from V and 7 from J; bases not matched to a gene: 8. This CDR3 is CASSKDRASEKLFF. CDR3 nucleotide sequence: TGCGCCAGCAGTAAAGACAGGGCTAGTGAAAAACTGTTTTTT.

The chain uses TRBV5-1 and TRBJ2-3; the match to TRBD2 covers 10 bases. Germline values: CDR1 SGHRS, CDR2 YFSETQ. J was trimmed by 0 bases and V by 5 bases; bases with no gene match: 3. The CDR3 has 15 amino acids. The CDR3, as DNA: TGCGCCAGCAGGGTGACTAGCGGGAGCACAGATACGCAGTATTTT. Its translation: CASRVTSGSTDTQYF.

The gene calls are TRBV2 and TRBJ1-1; 8 bases map to TRBD1. The germline V gene has CDR1 SNHLY and CDR2 FYNNEI. This CDR3 has 15 amino acids. V lost 2 bases to trimming and J lost 4 bases; unmatched junction nucleotides: 6. The CDR3 nucleotides read TGTGCCAGCAGTGAACAGGGGGCGGTGAGCACTGAAGCTTTCTTT. The encoded protein is CASSEQGAVSTEAFF. The variable domain in full, with the rest retrieved from reference TRBV2 and TRBJ1-1, is EPEVTQTPSHQVTQMGQEVILRCVPISNHLYFYWYRQILGQKVEFLVSFYNNEISEKSEIFDDQFSVERPDGSNFTLKIRSTKLEDSAMYFCASSEQGAVSTEAFFGQGTRLTVV.

J is TRBJ1-3 and V is TRBV7-2, with D unresolved. The CDR3 has 14 residues. Germline V CDR1 and CDR2: SGHTA, FQGNSA. V lost 4 bases and J 4 bases, leaving 11 bases between the germline ends. CDR3 sequence reads: CASSSPGSGNTIYF. DNA of the CDR3: TGTGCCAGCAGCTCTCCGGGGAGCGGAAACACCATATATTTT.

The chain links TRBV11-1 to TRBJ1-6; D perhaps matches TRBD1 (6 bases). The CDR3 has 13 amino acids. In germline, CDR1 is SGHAT, CDR2 FQDESV (reference sequence). V was shortened by 1 base and J by 9 bases, with 7 bases between the two germline ends. CDR3 sequence reads: CASSLGQVSPLHF. The CDR3 DNA sequence: TGTGCCAGCAGCTTAGGACAGGTTTCACCCCTCCACTTT.

J is TRBJ1-2 and V is TRBV10-3; the match to TRBD1 covers 8 bases. Germline CDR1 and CDR2: ENHRY and SYGVKD. V gave up 5 bases and J gave up 3 bases; unmatched junction bases: 8. The CDR3 is made up of 15 amino acids. DNA of the CDR3: TGTGCCATCAGTCCCGGACAGGGTCAGGACTATGGCTACACCTTC. The encoded protein is CAISPGQGQDYGYTF.

V usage is TRBV7-9 and J usage is TRBJ2-1; maybe TRBD2 (6 bases). Trimming stripped 3 bases from V and 0 bases from J, with 15 bases between. Germline CDR1 and CDR2: SEHNR and FQNEAQ (reference sequence). This CDR3 has 17 amino acids. The CDR3 coding sequence is TGTGCCAGCAGCTTTTCCGTGGCGGGGAACTCCTACAATGAGCAGTTCTTC. Translation: CASSFSVAGNSYNEQFF.

V gene TRBV2 combines with J gene TRBJ1-3, with no clear D. V was pared by 6 bases and J by 0 bases, with 12 bases between. The CDR3 consists of 15 residues. The germline CDR1 and CDR2 sequences are SNHLY and FYNNEI. The CDR3 region is CASSRASGSGNTIYF. In DNA form, the CDR3 reads TGTGCCAGCAGCCGGGCCAGCGGCTCTGGAAACACCATATATTTT. The full variable domain, with the rest looked up from reference TRBV2 and TRBJ1-3, is EPEVTQTPSHQVTQMGQEVILRCVPISNHLYFYWYRQILGQKVEFLVSFYNNEISEKSEIFDDQFSVERPDGSNFTLKIRSTKLEDSAMYFCASSRASGSGNTIYFGEGSWLTVV.

This chain joins TRBV2 and TRBJ2-3; D is perhaps TRBD2 (6 bases). Germline lookup yields CDR1 SNHLY and CDR2 FYNNEI. The CDR3 loop spans 14 amino acids. The V and J ends lost 6 bases and 0 bases respectively, with 10 bases between them. The CDR3 loop reads CASRYGGSTDTQYF. The CDR3 coding sequence is TGTGCCAGCAGGTATGGGGGGAGCACAGATACGCAGTATTTT. The full variable domain, rest sourced from reference TRBV2 and TRBJ2-3, is EPEVTQTPSHQVTQMGQEVILRCVPISNHLYFYWYRQILGQKVEFLVSFYNNEISEKSEIFDDQFSVERPDGSNFTLKIRSTKLEDSAMYFCASRYGGSTDTQYFGPGTRLTVL.

The chain employs TRBV30 and TRBJ1-4, with D possibly TRBD1 on 6 matching bases. Looked up from germline, CDR1 is GTSNPN and CDR2 is SVGIG (reference sequence). This CDR3 comprises 14 residues. V dropped 1 base and J dropped 8 bases, with 14 bases sitting between them. The DNA of the CDR3 is TGTGCCTGGAGTGAGGGACAAGGATACGAAAAACTGTTTTTT. Its protein product is CAWSEGQGYEKLFF. Looking up the rest from reference TRBV30 and TRBJ1-4 gives the full variable domain: SQTIHQWPATLVQPVGSPLSLECTVEGTSNPNLYWYRQAAGRGLQLLFYSVGIGQISSEVPQNLSASRPQDRQFILSSKKLLLSDSGFYLCAWSEGQGYEKLFFGSGTQLSVL.